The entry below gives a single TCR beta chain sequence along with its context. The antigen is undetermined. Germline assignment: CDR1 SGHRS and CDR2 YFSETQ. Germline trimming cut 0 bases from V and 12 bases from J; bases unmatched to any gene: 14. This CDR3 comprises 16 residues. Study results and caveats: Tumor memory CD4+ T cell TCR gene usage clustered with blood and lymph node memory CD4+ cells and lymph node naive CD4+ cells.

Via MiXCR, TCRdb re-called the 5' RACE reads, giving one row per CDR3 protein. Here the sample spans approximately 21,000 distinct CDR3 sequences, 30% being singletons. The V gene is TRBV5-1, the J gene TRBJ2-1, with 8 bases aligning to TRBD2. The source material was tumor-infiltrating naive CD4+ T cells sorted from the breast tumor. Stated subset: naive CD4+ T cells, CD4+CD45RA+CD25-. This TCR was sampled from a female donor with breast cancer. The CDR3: CASSLGRGSGTEGQFF. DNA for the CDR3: TGCGCCAGCAGCTTGGGCCGTGGTAGCGGGACGGAAGGGCAGTTCTTC.